One sample yielded the 19 T cell receptor beta chains listed below, sequenced in a study of shared clonotypes between healthy human individuals. Profiled with immunoSEQ multiplex PCR; TCRdb holds only in-frame clones, not every one. The data contain roughly 650,000 clones, roughly 97% of them singletons. Input material: naive CD4+ T cells sorted from blood. Subset indicated: CD45RA+ positively selected. The receptors shown here come from a woman in her twenties or thirties in good health.

The V and J genes are TRBV7-9 and TRBJ1-1; D is possibly TRBD1 (5 bases). Trimming removed 3 bases at V and 0 bases at J, with 11 bases between. CDR1 is SEHNR, CDR2 FQNEAQ, per germline (reference sequence). The CDR3 consists of 15 residues. CDR3 amino acids: CASSFYGGLNTEAFF. The DNA of the CDR3 is TGTGCCAGCAGCTTCTACGGGGGACTGAACACTGAAGCTTTCTTT.

A remark on this clone: The sample holds other DNA sequences that translate to the same CDR3. The chain carries TRBV28 and TRBJ2-2; D uncertain. Per the germline V gene, CDR1 is MDHEN and CDR2 is SYDVKM. V gave up 4 bases and J gave up 4 bases, with 7 bases separating them. CDR3 length equals 13 residues. In DNA form, the CDR3 reads TGTGCCAGCAGTTATCCGGGCACCGGGGAGCTGTTTTTT. It specifies CASSYPGTGELFF.

The chain links TRBV18 to TRBJ1-2, with D tentatively TRBD1 (5 bases). The CDR3 runs to 13 residues. Germline CDR1 reads KGHSH; CDR2 reads LQKENI. The V end lost 2 bases, the J end lost 8 bases, and 12 bases lay between the germline ends. In nucleotides, the CDR3 is TGTGCCAGCTCACCAAGAGGGGACCAAGGCTACACCTTC. Protein sequence: CASSPRGDQGYTF. The entire variable domain, with the rest obtained from reference TRBV18 and TRBJ1-2, is as follows: NAGVMQNPRHLVRRRGQEARLRCSPMKGHSHVYWYRQLPEEGLKFMVYLQKENIIDESGMPKERFSAEFPKEGPSILRIQQVVRGDSAAYFCASSPRGDQGYTFGSGTRLTVV.

The gene calls are TRBV5-6 and TRBJ2-5, with D hard to call. The CDR3 is 13 amino acids. V lost 3 bases and J 1 base, leaving 7 bases between the germline ends. Germline lookup yields CDR1 SGHDT and CDR2 YYEEEE. The CDR3, as DNA: TGTGCCAGCAGCTCAGTGAGCCAAGAGACCCAGTACTTC. Amino acid sequence: CASSSVSQETQYF.

The genes are TRBV5-4 and TRBJ2-1, with 8 positions matching TRBD1. This CDR3 region has 15 residues. V dropped 4 bases and J dropped 4; count of bases not matched to a gene: 7. The germline CDR1 and CDR2 sequences are SGHNT and YYREEE (reference sequence). CDR3 amino acids: CASSQTGDLYNEQFF. In nucleotides, the CDR3 is TGTGCCAGCAGCCAGACAGGGGATTTGTACAATGAGCAGTTCTTC.

The chain has TRBV2 and TRBJ2-3; no clear D. V was clipped by 2 bases and J by 6 bases, with 6 bases between them. Germline CDR1 SNHLY, CDR2 FYNNEI. CDR3 size: 12 residues. In nucleotides, the CDR3 is TGTGCCAGCAGTGAATATTCGGATACGCAGTATTTT. Amino acid sequence: CASSEYSDTQYF.

The chain carries TRBV27 and TRBJ1-5; D gene ambiguous. V lost 2 bases to trimming and J lost 1 base, with 6 bases between them. Germline V CDR1 and CDR2: MNHEY, SMNVEV (reference sequence). This CDR3 has 14 residues. In DNA, the CDR3 is TGTGCCAGCAGTTTAAAGGCGAGCAATCAGCCCCAGCATTTT. It is translated as CASSLKASNQPQHF.

For the CDR3, the DNA is TGCGCCAGCAGCCATCCGGGGGTGAGCTCCTACGAGCAGTACTTC. It translates to CASSHPGVSSYEQYF. The chain uses TRBV4-1 and TRBJ2-7; tentative D call: TRBD2 (6 bases). The CDR3 sequence is 15 residues long. V was clipped by 3 bases and J by 0 bases, with 12 bases between them. The germline CDR1 and CDR2 sequences are MGHRA and YSYEKL.

This chain joins TRBV11-2 and TRBJ1-2, with no clear D. From germline, CDR1 is SGHAT and CDR2 FQNNGV. The V gene lost 0 bases and the J gene lost 4 bases, with 12 bases spanning the gap. This CDR3 region has 15 residues. In DNA form, the CDR3 reads TGTGCCAGCAGCTTAGATTTAGGTGGGCTCTATGGCTACACCTTC. Its protein product is CASSLDLGGLYGYTF.

V gene TRBV7-2 combines with J gene TRBJ1-4; 9 nucleotides agree with TRBD1. The germline gives CDR1 SGHTA, CDR2 FQGNSA. V gave up 4 bases and J gave up 8 bases; unmatched junction bases: 5. There are 14 residues in the CDR3. The CDR3 bases are TGTGCCAGCAGCTGGGACAGGGAGGCGGAAAAACTGTTTTTT. Translation: CASSWDREAEKLFF.

This clone was recorded once. The chain carries TRBV28 and TRBJ2-5, with TRBD2 matching over 8 bases. Germline V gene sequence: CDR1 MDHEN, CDR2 SYDVKM. Trimming took 5 bases from V and 1 from J; bases not matched to a gene: 12. This CDR3 is built from 17 residues. The CDR3 nucleotides are TGTGCCAGCAGTCGCTACCGGCTTGGGACTAGCCAAGAGACCCAGTACTTC. It codes for CASSRYRLGTSQETQYF.

The gene calls are TRBV5-1 and TRBJ1-2, with D possibly matching TRBD1 (5 bases). CDR1 is SGHRS, CDR2 YFSETQ, per germline. The CDR3 has 15 amino acids. V was pared by 5 bases and J by 0 bases, with 14 bases between. CDR3 residues: CASSSGGLSNYGYTF. The CDR3 nucleotides read TGCGCCAGCAGTTCCGGGGGACTTTCTAACTATGGCTACACCTTC.

The chain employs TRBV19 and TRBJ2-1, with D possibly called TRBD1 or TRBD2 (5 bases each). There are 16 residues in the CDR3. Germline V gives CDR1 LNHDA, CDR2 SQIVND (reference sequence). V was clipped by 6 bases and J by 1 base, with 16 bases between them. The CDR3 loop reads CASSRGAGASYNEQFF. CDR3 sequence (DNA): TGTGCCAGTAGCCGAGGGGCCGGCGCTTCCTACAATGAGCAGTTCTTC.

The chain couples TRBV18 to TRBJ1-3; the D is unclear. V was clipped by 5 bases and J by 0 bases, with 14 bases between them. Germline loops: CDR1 KGHSH, CDR2 LQKENI. The CDR3 totals 16 residues. The CDR3 region has the DNA TGTGCCAGCTCATCAACACAGTTCACCTCTGGAAACACCATATATTTT. Residues: CASSSTQFTSGNTIYF.

The J gene is TRBJ1-2, the V gene TRBV28; no definite D call. Per germline, CDR1 MDHEN and CDR2 SYDVKM. The CDR3 has 13 residues. V was trimmed by 6 bases and J by 6 bases, leaving 14 bases between them. CDR3 DNA: TGTGCCAGCAGCCCACCGTGGGGAAATGGCTACACCTTC. Amino acids: CASSPPWGNGYTF.

The chain combines TRBV7-8 with TRBJ2-7; maybe TRBD1 (6 bases). In germline, CDR1 is SGHVS, CDR2 FQNEAQ. The germline V and J ends were trimmed by 6 bases and 5 bases, with 11 bases remaining between them. This CDR3 has 12 amino acids. The CDR3 region has the DNA TGTGCCAGCAGTTACGACAGGAACGAGCAGTACTTC. Residues: CASSYDRNEQYF.

The chain has TRBV28 and TRBJ2-3; TRBD2 agrees at 7 bases. Trimming at V came to 3 bases and at J to 4 bases, leaving 7 bases not matched to a gene. The germline CDR1 and CDR2 sequences are MDHEN and SYDVKM. The CDR3 is 15 amino acids. This chain's CDR3 is CASSLGGSTADTQYF. DNA for the CDR3: TGTGCCAGCAGTTTGGGCGGGAGTACCGCAGATACGCAGTATTTT.

The V and J genes are TRBV28 and TRBJ1-1; D remains unclear. The ends were cut back, 7 bases at V and 8 bases at J, with 20 bases in the middle. Germline assignment: CDR1 MDHEN and CDR2 SYDVKM. This CDR3 has 14 residues. CDR3 sequence reads: CASTPGQPILEAFF. The CDR3 DNA is TGTGCCAGCACCCCCGGTCAGCCAATTTTGGAAGCTTTCTTT.

The chain joins TRBV28 to TRBJ1-2; a possible D gene is TRBD1 (6 bases). The CDR3 loop spans 15 amino acids. The germline CDR1 and CDR2 sequences are MDHEN and SYDVKM. V lost 6 bases to trimming and J lost 5 bases, with 19 bases between them. In DNA form, the CDR3 reads TGTGCCAGCAGCCGGACTGTGACAGGAAAGTATGGCTACACCTTC. The encoded protein is CASSRTVTGKYGYTF.